This T cell receptor beta chain originates from a study of blood T cell repertoires in COVID-19. About the study: T cells, B-cell-depleted T cells, or PBMCs provided the cDNA or gDNA that served as material.

Clones were sequenced by immunoSEQ multiplex PCR, and TCRdb holds only the in-frame ones, with some missing. The sample records about 6,800 clones, around nine tenths being singletons. The germline gives CDR1 SGHTA, CDR2 FQGNSA. V dropped 7 bases and J dropped 7 bases, with 17 bases sitting between them. The CDR3 totals 13 residues. The specimen was peripheral blood. The receptor's source is a human donor in a cohort sampled during active COVID-19. The genes are TRBV7-2 and TRBJ2-7; weak D call: TRBD2 (6 bases). The CDR3 sequence: CASTSGPSGEQYF. The CDR3 nucleotides read TGTGCCAGCACAAGCGGGCCCTCGGGAGAGCAGTACTTC. Full variable domain (outside the CDR3, taken from reference TRBV7-2 and TRBJ2-7): GAGVSQSPSNKVTEKGKDVELRCDPISGHTALYWYRQSLGQGLEFLIYFQGNSAPDKSGLPSDRFSAERTGGSVSTLTIQRTQQEDSAVYLCASTSGPSGEQYFGPGTRLTVT.